This T cell receptor (beta chain) was captured in a study of regulatory T cells in long-lasting Graves disease. General observations from the study: Persistent Graves' patients showed a TCR diversity that was lower than that of newly diagnosed ones.

The time point here: newly diagnosed GD, antithyroid drugs for less than 3 months. With RNA extracted from PBMCs as input, the TCR library was made. Approximately 9-milliliter peripheral blood samples went into EDTA tubes. Turning to this clonotype: What it recognizes is unknown.

This CDR3 has 14 residues. Germline V gene data show CDR1 as LNHDA and CDR2 as SQIVND (reference sequence). V was shortened by 2 bases and J by 2 bases, with 9 bases between the two germline ends. Investigators prepared the TCR beta libraries by applying iRepertoire HTBI primers and Arm-PCR of CDR3 regions. TCRdb processed the multiplex PCR reads anew with MiXCR; each CDR3 protein has one entry. The table lists some 250,000 distinct CDR3 sequences, approximately 20% of them singletons. The same data also contributed to another study, on T cells in Graves' hyperthyroidism and ophthalmopathy. Turning to that study: Clinical symptoms, serum thyroxine, TRAb, thyroid ultrasound and orbital computed tomography informed diagnoses. Most thyroid-expanded clonotypes above 0.001 were also found in blood.

Source: peripheral blood mononuclear cells (PBMCs), taken at new diagnosis, from a patient treated with antithyroid drugs. The V and J genes are TRBV19 and TRBJ2-5, with D possibly TRBD1 on 5 matching bases. The TCR sequence derives from a woman in her 30s with Graves disease. CDR3 DNA sequence: TGTGCCAGTAGTATATCAGGGTTGCAAGAGACCCAGTACTTC. It specifies CASSISGLQETQYF.